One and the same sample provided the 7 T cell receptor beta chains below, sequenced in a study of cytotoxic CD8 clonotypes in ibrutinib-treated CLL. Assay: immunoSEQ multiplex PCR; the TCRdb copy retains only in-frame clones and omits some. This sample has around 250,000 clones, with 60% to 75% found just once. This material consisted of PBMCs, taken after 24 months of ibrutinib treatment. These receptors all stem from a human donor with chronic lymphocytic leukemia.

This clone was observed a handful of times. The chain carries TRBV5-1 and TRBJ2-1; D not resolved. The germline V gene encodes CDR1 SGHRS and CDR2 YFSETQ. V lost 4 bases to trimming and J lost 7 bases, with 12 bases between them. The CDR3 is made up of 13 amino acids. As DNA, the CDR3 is TGCGCCAGCAGCCAGATCGGGTGGAATGAGCAGTTCTTC. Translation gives CASSQIGWNEQFF.

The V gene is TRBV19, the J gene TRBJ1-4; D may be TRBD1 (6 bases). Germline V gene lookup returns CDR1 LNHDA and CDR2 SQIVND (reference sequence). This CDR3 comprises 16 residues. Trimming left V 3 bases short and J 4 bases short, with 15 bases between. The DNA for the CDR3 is TGTGCCAGTAGTATGGGGATAGGACAGCGTAATGAAAAACTGTTTTTT. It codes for CASSMGIGQRNEKLFF.

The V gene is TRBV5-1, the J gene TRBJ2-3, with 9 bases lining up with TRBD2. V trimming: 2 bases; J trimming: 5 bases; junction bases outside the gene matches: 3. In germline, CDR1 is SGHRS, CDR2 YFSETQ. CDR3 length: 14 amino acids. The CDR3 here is CASSLIAGEDTQYF. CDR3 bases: TGCGCCAGCAGCTTAATAGCGGGGGAAGATACGCAGTATTTT.

The CDR3 loop reads CASSLTGGGADTQYF. In DNA form, the CDR3 reads TGTGCCAGCAGTCTGACAGGGGGAGGGGCAGATACGCAGTATTTT. The chain combines TRBV27 with TRBJ2-3, with 9 bases identical to TRBD1. Per the germline V gene, CDR1 is MNHEY and CDR2 is SMNVEV (reference sequence). The CDR3 runs to 15 residues. J was trimmed by 4 bases and V by 5 bases; bases with no gene match: 7.

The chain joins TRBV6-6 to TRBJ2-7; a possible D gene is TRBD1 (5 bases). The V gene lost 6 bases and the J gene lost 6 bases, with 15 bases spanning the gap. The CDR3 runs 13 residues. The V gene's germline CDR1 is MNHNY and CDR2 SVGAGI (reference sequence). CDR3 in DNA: TGTGCCAGCAGCTTTGACAGTAGGCGCGAGCAGTACTTC. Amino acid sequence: CASSFDSRREQYF.

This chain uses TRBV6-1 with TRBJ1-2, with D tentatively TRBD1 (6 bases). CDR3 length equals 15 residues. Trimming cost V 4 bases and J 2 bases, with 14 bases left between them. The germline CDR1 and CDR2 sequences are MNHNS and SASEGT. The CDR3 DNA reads TGTGCCAGCAGTGTAAGACAGGCCGGAAACTATGGCTACACCTTC. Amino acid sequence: CASSVRQAGNYGYTF.

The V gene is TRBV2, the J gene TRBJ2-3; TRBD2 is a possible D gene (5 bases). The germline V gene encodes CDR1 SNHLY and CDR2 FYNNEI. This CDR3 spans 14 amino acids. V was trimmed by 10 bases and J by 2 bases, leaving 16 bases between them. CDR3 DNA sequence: TGTGCCACCCAGAGAGCTAGCCCCACAGATACGCAGTATTTT. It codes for CATQRASPTDTQYF.